One T cell receptor (beta chain) is described in this entry. CDR1 is SGHDT and CDR2 is YYEEEE in the germline V gene. CDR3 length equals 16 residues. After removal of 6 bases from V and 2 bases from J, the junction contained 10 bases not matched to a gene. Individuals aged about 18 to 90 years were recruited from fewer than 30 US areas. The data derive from a study of blood T cell repertoires in COVID-19. Sequenced by immunoSEQ multiplex PCR; TCRdb stores in-frame clones only, minus some. The table lists roughly 180,000 clones, 81% of them singletons. What was sequenced was PBMCs or T cells enriched from blood (not recorded which). This TCR was recovered from a woman aged 40 to 50 with acute COVID-19. V and J are TRBV5-6 and TRBJ2-1; 8 bases are shared with TRBD2. This CDR3 reads CASNEGLGDTYNEQFF. The CDR3 region has the DNA TGTGCCAGCAACGAGGGACTAGGGGACACCTACAATGAGCAGTTCTTC.